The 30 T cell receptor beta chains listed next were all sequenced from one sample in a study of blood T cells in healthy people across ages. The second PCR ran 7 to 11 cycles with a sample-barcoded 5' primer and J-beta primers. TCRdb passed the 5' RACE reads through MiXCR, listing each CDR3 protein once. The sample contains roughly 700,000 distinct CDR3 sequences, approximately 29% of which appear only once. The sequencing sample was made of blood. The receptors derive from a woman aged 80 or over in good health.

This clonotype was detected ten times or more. The CDR3 region has the DNA TGCGCCAGCAGCTTGGCCGGGTTTGAAGGAGAGACCCAGTACTTC. The encoded protein is CASSLAGFEGETQYF. The chain links TRBV5-1 to TRBJ2-5, with D hard to call. Trimming pared 0 bases from V and 4 bases from J, leaving 13 bases between. This CDR3 comprises 15 residues. Germline V CDR1 and CDR2: SGHRS, YFSETQ.

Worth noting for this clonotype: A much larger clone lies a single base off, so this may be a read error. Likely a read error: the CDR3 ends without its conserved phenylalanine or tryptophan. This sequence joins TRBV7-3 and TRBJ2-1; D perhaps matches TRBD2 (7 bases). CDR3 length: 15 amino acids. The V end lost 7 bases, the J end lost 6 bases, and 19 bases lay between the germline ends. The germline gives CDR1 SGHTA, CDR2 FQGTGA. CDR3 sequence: CASTLEGGRGNEQFS. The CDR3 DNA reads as TGTGCCAGCACCCTCGAGGGGGGGCGGGGCAATGAGCAGTTCTCC.

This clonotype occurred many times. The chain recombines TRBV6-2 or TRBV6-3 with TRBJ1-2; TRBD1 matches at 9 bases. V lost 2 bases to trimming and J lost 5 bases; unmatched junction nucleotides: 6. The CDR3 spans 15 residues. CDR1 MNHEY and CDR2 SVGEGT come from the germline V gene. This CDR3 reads CASSYVGTGTYGYTF. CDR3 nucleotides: TGTGCCAGCAGTTACGTCGGGACAGGGACGTATGGCTACACCTTC.

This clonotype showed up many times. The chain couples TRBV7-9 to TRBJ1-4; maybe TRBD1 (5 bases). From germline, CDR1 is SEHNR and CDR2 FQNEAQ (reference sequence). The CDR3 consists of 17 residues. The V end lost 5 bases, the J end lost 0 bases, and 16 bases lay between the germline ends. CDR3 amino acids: CASSPGAGSPTNEKLFF. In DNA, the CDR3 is TGTGCCAGCAGCCCTGGGGCGGGCTCCCCAACTAATGAAAAACTGTTTTTT.

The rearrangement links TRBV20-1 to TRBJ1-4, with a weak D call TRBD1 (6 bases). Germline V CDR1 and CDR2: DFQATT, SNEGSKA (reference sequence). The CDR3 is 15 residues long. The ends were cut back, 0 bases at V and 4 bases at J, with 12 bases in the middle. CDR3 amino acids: CSARDFQDSNEKLFF. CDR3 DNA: TGCAGTGCTAGAGACTTCCAGGACAGTAATGAAAAACTGTTTTTT.

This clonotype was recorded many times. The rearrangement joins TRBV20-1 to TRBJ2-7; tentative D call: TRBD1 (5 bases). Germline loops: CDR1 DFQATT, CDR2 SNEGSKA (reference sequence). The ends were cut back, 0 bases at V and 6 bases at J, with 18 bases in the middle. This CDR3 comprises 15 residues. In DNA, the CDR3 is TGCAGTGCTAGAGATCATAGGCAGGGTTTGGGCGAGCAGTACTTC. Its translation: CSARDHRQGLGEQYF.

CDR3 loop: CASSRIQTGSGANVLTF. CDR3 nucleotides: TGCGCCAGCAGTCGGATCCAGACAGGTTCTGGGGCCAACGTCCTGACTTTC. This chain connects TRBV5-1 to TRBJ2-6, with a tentative D call TRBD1 (6 bases). The CDR3 is 17 amino acids. Trimming removed 5 bases from V and 1 base from J, with 16 bases in between. Germline V gene data show CDR1 as SGHRS and CDR2 as YFSETQ.

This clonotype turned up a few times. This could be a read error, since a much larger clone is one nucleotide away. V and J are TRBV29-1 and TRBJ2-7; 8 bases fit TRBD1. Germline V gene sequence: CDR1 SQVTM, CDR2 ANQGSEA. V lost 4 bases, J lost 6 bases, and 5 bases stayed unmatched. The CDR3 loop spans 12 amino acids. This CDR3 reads CSVGQGMGEQYF. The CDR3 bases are TGCAGCGTTGGACAGGGGATGGGCGAGCAGTACTTC.

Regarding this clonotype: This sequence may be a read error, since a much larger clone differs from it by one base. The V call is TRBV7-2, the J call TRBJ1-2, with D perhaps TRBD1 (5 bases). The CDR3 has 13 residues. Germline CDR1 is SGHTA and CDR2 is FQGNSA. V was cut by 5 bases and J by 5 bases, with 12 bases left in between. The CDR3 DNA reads TGTGCCAGCAGCGGGGGACTGCGATATGGCTACACCTTC. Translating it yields CASSGGLRYGYTF.

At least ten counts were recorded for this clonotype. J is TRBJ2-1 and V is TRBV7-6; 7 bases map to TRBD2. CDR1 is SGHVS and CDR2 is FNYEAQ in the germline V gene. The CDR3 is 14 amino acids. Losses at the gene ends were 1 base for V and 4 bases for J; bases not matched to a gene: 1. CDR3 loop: CASSLGTSYNEQFF. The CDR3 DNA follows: TGTGCCAGCAGCTTAGGGACTAGTTACAATGAGCAGTTCTTC. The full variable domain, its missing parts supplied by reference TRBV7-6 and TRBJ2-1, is GAGVSQSPRYKVTKRGQDVALRCDPISGHVSLYWYRQALGQGPEFLTYFNYEAQQDKSGLPNDRFSAERPEGSISTLTIQRTEQRDSAMYRCASSLGTSYNEQFFGPGTRLTVL.

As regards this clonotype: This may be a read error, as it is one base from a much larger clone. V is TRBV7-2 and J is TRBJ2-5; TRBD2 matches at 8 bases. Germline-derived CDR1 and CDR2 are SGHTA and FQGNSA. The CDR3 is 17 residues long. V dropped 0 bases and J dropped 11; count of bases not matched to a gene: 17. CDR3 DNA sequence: TGTGCCAGCAGCTTAGCGGGGGCAGCGGGGGCATACAATGAGCAGTACTTC. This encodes CASSLAGAAGAYNEQYF.

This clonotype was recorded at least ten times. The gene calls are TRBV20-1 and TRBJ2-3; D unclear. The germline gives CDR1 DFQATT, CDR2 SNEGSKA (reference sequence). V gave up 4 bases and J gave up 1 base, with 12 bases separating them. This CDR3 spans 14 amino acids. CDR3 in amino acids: CSATQLVGTDTQYF. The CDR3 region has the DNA TGCAGTGCTACCCAGTTGGTAGGCACAGATACGCAGTATTTT.

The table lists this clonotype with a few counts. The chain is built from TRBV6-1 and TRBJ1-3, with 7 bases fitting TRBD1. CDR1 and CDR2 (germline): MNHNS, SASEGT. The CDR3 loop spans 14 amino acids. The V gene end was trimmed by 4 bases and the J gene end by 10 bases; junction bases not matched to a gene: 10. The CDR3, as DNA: TGTGCCAGCAGTGCCGGCACAGGGGCAGGAACCATATATTTT. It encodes CASSAGTGAGTIYF.

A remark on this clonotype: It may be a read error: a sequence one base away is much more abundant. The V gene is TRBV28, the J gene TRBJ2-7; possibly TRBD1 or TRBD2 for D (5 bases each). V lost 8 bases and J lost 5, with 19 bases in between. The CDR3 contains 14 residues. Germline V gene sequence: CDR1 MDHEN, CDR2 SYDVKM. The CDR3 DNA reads TGTGCCAGCCGGGGCCGCCTGCAAGCCCACGAGCAGTACTTC. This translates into CASRGRLQAHEQYF.

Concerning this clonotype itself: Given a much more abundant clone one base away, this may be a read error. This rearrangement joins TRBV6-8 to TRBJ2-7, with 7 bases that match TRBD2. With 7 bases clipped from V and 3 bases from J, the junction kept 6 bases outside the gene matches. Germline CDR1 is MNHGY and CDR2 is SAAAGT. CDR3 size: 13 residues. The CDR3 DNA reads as TGTGCCAGCACTAGCGGCCCTAACTACGAGCAGTACTTC. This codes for CASTSGPNYEQYF.

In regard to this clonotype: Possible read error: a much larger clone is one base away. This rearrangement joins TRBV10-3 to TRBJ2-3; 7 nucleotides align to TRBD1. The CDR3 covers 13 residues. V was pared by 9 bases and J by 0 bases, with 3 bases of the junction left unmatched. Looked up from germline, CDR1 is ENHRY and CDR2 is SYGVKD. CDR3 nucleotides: TGTGCCATGTGGGACAGAAGCACAGATACGCAGTATTTT. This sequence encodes CAMWDRSTDTQYF.

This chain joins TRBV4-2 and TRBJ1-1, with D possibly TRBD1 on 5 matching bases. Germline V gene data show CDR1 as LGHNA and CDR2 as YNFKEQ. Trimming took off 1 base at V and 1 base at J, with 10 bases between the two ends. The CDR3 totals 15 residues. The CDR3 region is CASSQGSQGNTEAFF. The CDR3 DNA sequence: TGTGCCAGCAGCCAAGGATCGCAGGGGAACACTGAAGCTTTCTTT.

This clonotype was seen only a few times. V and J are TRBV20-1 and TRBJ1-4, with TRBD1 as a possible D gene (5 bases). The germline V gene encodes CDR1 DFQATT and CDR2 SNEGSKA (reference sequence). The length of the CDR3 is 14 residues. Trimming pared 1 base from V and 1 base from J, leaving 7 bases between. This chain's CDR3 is CSARAGLTNEKLFF. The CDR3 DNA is TGCAGTGCTAGAGCGGGACTAACTAATGAAAAACTGTTTTTT.

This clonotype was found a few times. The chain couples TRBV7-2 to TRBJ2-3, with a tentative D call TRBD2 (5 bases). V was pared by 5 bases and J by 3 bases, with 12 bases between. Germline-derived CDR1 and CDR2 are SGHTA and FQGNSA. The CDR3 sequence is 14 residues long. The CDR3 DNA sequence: TGTGCCAGCAGCCCCCCGGGCGGGACAGATACGCAGTATTTT. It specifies CASSPPGGTDTQYF.

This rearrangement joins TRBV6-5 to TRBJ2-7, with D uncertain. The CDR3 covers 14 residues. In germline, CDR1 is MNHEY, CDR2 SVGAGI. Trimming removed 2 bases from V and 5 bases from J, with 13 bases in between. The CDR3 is CASSYQWDNDEQYF. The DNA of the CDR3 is TGTGCCAGCAGTTACCAGTGGGATAACGACGAGCAGTACTTC.

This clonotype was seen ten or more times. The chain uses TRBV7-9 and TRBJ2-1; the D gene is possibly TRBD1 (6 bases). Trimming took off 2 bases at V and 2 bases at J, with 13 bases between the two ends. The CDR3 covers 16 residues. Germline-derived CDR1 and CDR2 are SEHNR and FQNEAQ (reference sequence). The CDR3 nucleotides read TGTGCCAGCAGCTTATTCAGGGGTGGGACCTACAATGAGCAGTTCTTC. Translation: CASSLFRGGTYNEQFF. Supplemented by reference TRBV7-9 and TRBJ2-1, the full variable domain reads DTGVSQNPRHKITKRGQNVTFRCDPISEHNRLYWYRQTLGQGPEFLTYFQNEAQLEKSRLLSDRFSAERPKGSFSTLEIQRTEQGDSAMYLCASSLFRGGTYNEQFFGPGTRLTVL.

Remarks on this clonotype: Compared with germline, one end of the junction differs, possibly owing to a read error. The CDR3, as DNA: TGCAGTGCCAGAGCCTCGGGACAGGGGAAGACGGGGCCCCAGCATTTT. Protein sequence: CSARASGQGKTGPQHF. The chain combines TRBV20-1 with TRBJ1-5; 10 bases agree with TRBD1. Germline loops: CDR1 DFQATT, CDR2 SNEGSKA (reference sequence). CDR3 length equals 16 residues.

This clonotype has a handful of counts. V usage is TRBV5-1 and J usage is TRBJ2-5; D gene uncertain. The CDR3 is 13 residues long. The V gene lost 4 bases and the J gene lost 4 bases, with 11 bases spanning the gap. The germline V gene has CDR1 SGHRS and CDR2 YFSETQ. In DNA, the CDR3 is TGCGCCAGCAGCCGGTCAGTGGGAGAGACCCAGTACTTC. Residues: CASSRSVGETQYF.

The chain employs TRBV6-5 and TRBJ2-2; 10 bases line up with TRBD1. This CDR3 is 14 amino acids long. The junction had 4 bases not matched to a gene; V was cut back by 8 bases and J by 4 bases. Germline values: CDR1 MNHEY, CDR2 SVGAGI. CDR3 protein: CASLGQGTTGELFF. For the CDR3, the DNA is TGTGCCAGCTTGGGACAGGGGACCACCGGGGAGCTGTTTTTT.

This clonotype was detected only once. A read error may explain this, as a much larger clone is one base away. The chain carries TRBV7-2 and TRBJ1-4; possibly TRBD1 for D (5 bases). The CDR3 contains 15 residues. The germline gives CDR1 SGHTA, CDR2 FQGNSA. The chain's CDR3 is CASSSRGGDAEKRFF. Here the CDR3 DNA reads TGTGCCAGCAGCTCAAGGGGAGGGGATGCTGAAAAACGGTTTTTT. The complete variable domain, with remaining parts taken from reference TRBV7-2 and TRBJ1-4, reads GAGVSQSPSNKVTEKGKDVELRCDPISGHTALYWYRQSLGQGLEFLIYFQGNSAPDKSGLPSDRFSAERTGGSVSTLTIQRTQQEDSAVYLCASSSRGGDAEKRFFGSGTQLSVL.

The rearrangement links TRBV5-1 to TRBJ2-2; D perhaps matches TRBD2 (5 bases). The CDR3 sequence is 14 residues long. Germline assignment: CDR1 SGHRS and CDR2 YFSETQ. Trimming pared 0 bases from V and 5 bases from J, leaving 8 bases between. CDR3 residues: CASSLGLRTGELFF. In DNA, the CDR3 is TGCGCCAGCAGCTTGGGACTACGGACCGGGGAGCTGTTTTTT.

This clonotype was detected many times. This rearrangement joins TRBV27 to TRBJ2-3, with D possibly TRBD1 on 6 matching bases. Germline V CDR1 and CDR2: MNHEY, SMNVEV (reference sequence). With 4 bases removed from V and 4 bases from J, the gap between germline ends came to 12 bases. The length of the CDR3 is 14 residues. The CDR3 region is CASSSGQTADTQYF. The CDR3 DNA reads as TGTGCCAGCAGTTCCGGACAGACCGCAGATACGCAGTATTTT.

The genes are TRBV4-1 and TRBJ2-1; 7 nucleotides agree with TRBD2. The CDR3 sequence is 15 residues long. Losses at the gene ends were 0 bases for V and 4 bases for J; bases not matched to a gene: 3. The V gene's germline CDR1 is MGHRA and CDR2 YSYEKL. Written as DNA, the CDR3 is TGCGCCAGCAGCCAAGAGGGAGGGCCATACAATGAGCAGTTCTTC. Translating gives CASSQEGGPYNEQFF.

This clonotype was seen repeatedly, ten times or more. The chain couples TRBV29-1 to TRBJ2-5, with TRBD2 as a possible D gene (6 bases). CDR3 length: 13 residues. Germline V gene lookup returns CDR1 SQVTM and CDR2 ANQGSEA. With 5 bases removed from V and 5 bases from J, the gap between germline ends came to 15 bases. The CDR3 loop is CSVSAGVQETQYF. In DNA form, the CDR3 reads TGCAGCGTTTCAGCGGGTGTGCAGGAGACCCAGTACTTC.

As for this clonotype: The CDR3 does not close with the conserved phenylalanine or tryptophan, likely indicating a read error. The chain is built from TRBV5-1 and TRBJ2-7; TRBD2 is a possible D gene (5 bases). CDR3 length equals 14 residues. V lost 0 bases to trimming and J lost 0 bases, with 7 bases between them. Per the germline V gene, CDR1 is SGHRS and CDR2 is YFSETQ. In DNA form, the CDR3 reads TGCGCCAGCAGCTTGGCGGGGAACTCCTACGAGCAGTACAAC. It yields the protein CASSLAGNSYEQYN.